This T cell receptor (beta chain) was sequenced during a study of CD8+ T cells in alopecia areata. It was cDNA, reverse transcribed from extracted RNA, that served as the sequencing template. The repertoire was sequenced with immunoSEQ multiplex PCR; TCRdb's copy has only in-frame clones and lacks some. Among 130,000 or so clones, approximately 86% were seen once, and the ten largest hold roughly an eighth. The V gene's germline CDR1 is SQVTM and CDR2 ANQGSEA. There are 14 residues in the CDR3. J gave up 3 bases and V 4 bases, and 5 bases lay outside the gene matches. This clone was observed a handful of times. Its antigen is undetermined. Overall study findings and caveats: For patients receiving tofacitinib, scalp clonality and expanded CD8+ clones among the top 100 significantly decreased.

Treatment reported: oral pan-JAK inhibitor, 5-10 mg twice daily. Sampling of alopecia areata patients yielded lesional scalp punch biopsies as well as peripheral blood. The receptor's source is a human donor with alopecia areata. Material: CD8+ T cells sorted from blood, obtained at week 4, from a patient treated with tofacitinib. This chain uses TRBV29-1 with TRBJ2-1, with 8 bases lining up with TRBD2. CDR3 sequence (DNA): TGCAGCGTTGTTCGGGAGGGCTACTACAATGAGCAGTTCTTC. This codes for CSVVREGYYNEQFF.